A selection of T cell receptor beta chains follows, all from one sample in a study of blood T cell repertoires in COVID-19. Clones were sequenced by immunoSEQ multiplex PCR, and TCRdb holds only the in-frame ones, with some missing. The sample lists under 75,000 clones; 88% were seen once. Sequencing was carried out using peripheral blood. These receptors came from a man aged 50 to 60 with active COVID-19. The CDR3 runs from the conserved cysteine through the conserved F or W. A D gene is named only where the DNA matches it firmly. The size field is filled for only some rows; it gives once, few, many or a size class.

>.|.|15|TRBJ2-7|TRBV6-5
CASRTHGGARDEQYF
TGTGCCAGCAGAACACATGGGGGGGCGAGGGACGAGCAGTACTTC
>TRBD1|.|15|TRBJ1-1|TRBV4-1
CASSQPETGGTEAFF
TGCGCCAGCAGCCAACCCGAGACAGGGGGGACTGAAGCTTTCTTT
>.|.|16|TRBJ2-1|TRBV18
CASSPVGGHSYNEQFF
TGTGCCAGCTCACCAGTTGGCGGCCATTCCTACAATGAGCAGTTCTTC
>.|.|15|TRBJ2-7|TRBV18
CASSPTPDRAYEQYF
TGTGCCAGCTCACCAACTCCGGACAGAGCCTACGAGCAGTACTTC
>TRBD1|.|15|TRBJ2-3|TRBV5-4
CASSRTGGPTDTQYF
TGTGCCAGCAGCCGGACAGGGGGGCCCACAGATACGCAGTATTTT
>TRBD1|.|13|TRBJ1-2|TRBV5-6
CASSLTGGISYTF
TGTGCCAGCAGCCTTACAGGGGGCATTAGCTACACCTTC
>.|.|13|TRBJ1-2|TRBV6-5
CASSREGDYGYTF
TGTGCCAGCAGTAGGGAGGGGGACTATGGCTACACCTTC
>TRBD1|.|15|TRBJ1-2|TRBV9
CASSTGFAGGSGYTF
TGTGCCAGCAGCACGGGTTTTGCAGGGGGCTCTGGCTACACCTTC
>TRBD2|once|16|TRBJ2-5|TRBV6-1
CASSESSGGGSGTQYF
TGTGCCAGCAGTGAAAGTAGCGGGGGGGGCAGTGGGACCCAGTACTTC
>.|.|13|TRBJ2-7|TRBV6-5
CASSTGQSYEQYF
TGTGCCAGCAGTACTGGACAGTCCTACGAGCAGTACTTC
>.|.|16|TRBJ1-3|TRBV15
CATDKGFPGSGNTIYF
TGTGCCACCGACAAAGGATTCCCAGGCTCTGGAAACACCATATATTTT
>TRBD2|.|13|TRBJ2-3|TRBV11-3
CASRAAGGDTQYF
TGTGCCAGCAGAGCGGCGGGGGGAGATACGCAGTATTTT
>TRBD2|once|15|TRBJ2-1|TRBV6-6
CASSYELAGGNEQFF
TGTGCCAGCAGTTACGAACTAGCGGGGGGCAATGAGCAGTTCTTC
>TRBD1|.|16|TRBJ2-7|TRBV6-2/TRBV6-3
CASSYSYGQGGHEQYF
TGTGCCAGCAGTTACTCATACGGACAGGGGGGCCACGAGCAGTACTTC
>.|.|15|TRBJ2-3|TRBV19
CASSPSGGSTDTQYF
TGTGCCAGTAGTCCCTCGGGGGGCAGCACAGATACGCAGTATTTT
>TRBD2|.|14|TRBJ2-5|TRBV15
CATSTGGGRETQYF
TGTGCCACCAGCACGGGGGGGGGCAGGGAGACCCAGTACTTC
>.|once|15|TRBJ2-3|TRBV19
CASRQYTTSTDTQYF
TGTGCCAGTAGACAATATACTACCAGCACAGATACGCAGTATTTT
>TRBD2|.|14|TRBJ2-1|TRBV7-2
CASSPVAGGFEQFF
TGTGCCAGCAGCCCAGTAGCGGGGGGTTTTGAGCAGTTCTTC
>TRBD1|.|15|TRBJ2-3|TRBV5-4
CASSFVDRGGDTQYF
TGTGCCAGCAGCTTCGTAGACAGGGGGGGGGATACGCAGTATTTT
>.|.|15|TRBJ2-5|TRBV19
CASSNPLGREETQYF
TGTGCCAGTAGTAACCCCCTCGGGAGAGAGGAGACCCAGTACTTC
>.|.|14|TRBJ1-1|TRBV2
CASSEALRGSEAFF
TGTGCCAGCAGTGAAGCGCTTCGGGGGAGTGAAGCTTTCTTT
>.|.|15|TRBJ2-3|TRBV4-2
CASSPWSSGKDTQYF
TGTGCCAGCAGCCCGTGGAGCTCCGGGAAAGATACGCAGTATTTT
>.|.|16|TRBJ1-4|TRBV3-1/TRBV3-2
CASSQGAGALGEKLFF
TGTGCCAGCAGCCAAGGTGCGGGAGCCCTGGGTGAAAAACTGTTTTTT
>TRBD1|.|13|TRBJ1-6|TRBV12-3/TRBV12-4
CASSGQGNSPLHF
TGTGCCAGCAGTGGACAGGGAAACTCACCCCTCCACTTT
>.|.|17|TRBJ1-3|TRBV3-1/TRBV3-2
CASSQEFLRDSGNTIYF
TGTGCCAGCAGCCAAGAGTTTCTGAGGGACTCTGGAAACACCATATATTTT
>TRBD1|.|13|TRBJ1-2|TRBV6-5
CASRTGMNYGYTF
TGTGCCAGCAGGACAGGGATGAACTATGGCTACACCTTC
>.|once|15|TRBJ2-6|TRBV7-8
CASSQTDSGANVLTF
TGTGCCAGCAGCCAGACAGATTCTGGGGCCAACGTCCTGACTTTC
>TRBD1|.|14|TRBJ1-1|TRBV6-5
CASGDPLGQGRAFF
TGTGCCAGCGGGGACCCACTCGGACAGGGGAGAGCTTTCTTT